This is a list of T cell receptor beta chains from one sample in a study of cytotoxic CD8 clonotypes in ibrutinib-treated CLL. TCRdb keeps only in-frame clones here, not all; method: immunoSEQ multiplex PCR. This table holds approximately 70,000 clones, over 75% found once. The sample here was PBMCs, taken after 12 months of ibrutinib treatment. Source of these receptors: a human donor with chronic lymphocytic leukemia. Both conserved end residues are part of each CDR3. A D gene is named only where the DNA matches it firmly. Size is stated for part of the rows, as once, few or many counts, or as a class when the clone is expanded.

V	D	size	J	length	DNA	CDR3
TRBV7-2	TRBD1	.	TRBJ1-5	17	TGTGCCAGCAGCTTATTGACCGGAACAGGGGCCAATCAGCCCCAGCATTTT	CASSLLTGTGANQPQHF
TRBV2	.	.	TRBJ2-1	14	TGTGCCAGCAGCGTGGGACTTCTTAGCAGTGAGCAGTTCTTC	CASSVGLLSSEQFF
TRBV9	.	few	TRBJ1-2	13	TGTGCCAGCAGCGTAAACCAATACTATGGCTACACCTTC	CASSVNQYYGYTF
TRBV27	.	.	TRBJ2-1	15	TGTGCCAGCACCGAAAGCGGAAGGTCCTACAATGAGCAGTTCTTC	CASTESGRSYNEQFF
TRBV7-2	TRBD1	.	TRBJ2-1	22	TGTGCCAGCAGCTTAGCCTATCGCCCGGGACAGGTAATACAGAGCTCCTACAATGAGCAGTTCTTC	CASSLAYRPGQVIQSSYNEQFF
TRBV25-1	.	.	TRBJ1-2	12	TGTGCCAGCAGTGAACAGGGCTATGGCTACACCTTC	CASSEQGYGYTF
TRBV19	TRBD2	.	TRBJ2-3	14	TGTGCCAGTAATAGCGGGGCCCGCACAGATACGCAGTATTTT	CASNSGARTDTQYF
TRBV7-9	.	.	TRBJ1-4	17	TGTGCCAGCAGCTTATTGAACGGGCAGGGATTAAATGAAAAACTGTTTTTT	CASSLLNGQGLNEKLFF
TRBV4-1	TRBD1	.	TRBJ1-1	14	TGCGCCAGCAGCCATAGACAGGGGAACACTGAAGCTTTCTTT	CASSHRQGNTEAFF
TRBV7-2	.	.	TRBJ2-3	14	TGTGCCAGCAGCAACGACGGTAGCACAGATACGCAGTATTTT	CASSNDGSTDTQYF
TRBV29-1	TRBD1	few	TRBJ1-5	13	TGCAGCGTTGAGACAGGGGGTAATCAGCCCCAGCATTTT	CSVETGGNQPQHF
TRBV10-3	TRBD1	.	TRBJ2-7	13	TGTGCCATCAGTATACAGGGGTCCTACGAGCAGTACTTC	CAISIQGSYEQYF
TRBV28	TRBD1	.	TRBJ2-2	16	TGTGCCAGCAGTCGGACAGGGGGGACGCGGACCGGGGAGCTGTTTTTT	CASSRTGGTRTGELFF
TRBV27	TRBD2	.	TRBJ2-2	17	TGTGCCAGCAGTCGCCAGGGACTAGCGGGAGGGGCCGGGGAGCTGTTTTTT	CASSRQGLAGGAGELFF
TRBV14	TRBD2	once	TRBJ2-1	16	TGTGCCAGCAGCCAAGACCTACTAGCGGGAGCATATGAGCAGTTCTTC	CASSQDLLAGAYEQFF
TRBV28	.	.	TRBJ2-7	14	TGTGCCAGCAGTTTTCGTAAAGGGCTCCACGAGCAGTACTTC	CASSFRKGLHEQYF
TRBV5-4	.	.	TRBJ1-1	12	TGTGCCAGCAGCTCCGAGGGCCCTGAAGCTTTCTTT	CASSSEGPEAFF
TRBV4-2	TRBD1	.	TRBJ1-5	17	TGTGCCAGCAGCCAAGAGGTCCAGGGGACAGGAGTCCAGCCCCAGCATTTT	CASSQEVQGTGVQPQHF
TRBV7-3	TRBD1	.	TRBJ2-3	15	TGTGCCAGCAGCCAAGACAGGGGTACGATAGATACGCAGTATTTT	CASSQDRGTIDTQYF
TRBV18	TRBD2	.	TRBJ2-7	13	TGTGCCAGCTCACCGGGGAGGGACTACGAGCAGTACTTC	CASSPGRDYEQYF
TRBV9	TRBD2	.	TRBJ2-1	15	TGTGCCAGCAGCGTAGCTAGCGGGAGTATAAATGAGCAGTTCTTC	CASSVASGSINEQFF
TRBV10-1	.	.	TRBJ1-4	14	TGCGCCAGCAGTTACAGCGGAACTAATGAAAAACTGTTTTTT	CASSYSGTNEKLFF